The 19 T cell receptor beta chains below all came from one sample that was sequenced in a study of blood T cell repertoires in COVID-19. Here immunoSEQ multiplex PCR was the method, and the copy in TCRdb shows in-frame clones only, minus some. Among 250,000 to 300,000 clones listed, around 90% were seen once. The specimen sequenced was peripheral blood. These receptor sequences come from a woman in her seventies with COVID-19, enrolled during active disease.

Written as DNA, the CDR3 is TGTGCCAGCAGCCTCCAGGGGAAGCAGTACTTC. Its protein product is CASSLQGKQYF. The rearrangement links TRBV11-3 to TRBJ2-7; D might be TRBD1 (6 bases). The CDR3 loop spans 11 amino acids. Looked up from germline, CDR1 is SGHNT and CDR2 is YENEEA. Trimming stripped 5 bases from V and 8 bases from J, with 10 bases between.

V usage is TRBV24-1 and J usage is TRBJ2-6, with TRBD1 identical over 9 bases. This CDR3 spans 18 amino acids. J gave up 4 bases and V 4 bases, and 10 bases lay outside the gene matches. The germline V gene has CDR1 KGHDR and CDR2 SFDVKD. CDR3 region: CATSDKDRGRSGANVLTF. In DNA, the CDR3 is TGTGCCACCAGTGACAAGGACAGGGGCCGATCCGGGGCCAACGTCCTGACTTTC.

This clone has just one count. The V and J genes are TRBV24-1 and TRBJ2-1; D unresolved. V was pared by 1 base and J by 8 bases, with 8 bases between. CDR1 and CDR2 (germline): KGHDR, SFDVKD. The CDR3 runs 13 residues. The CDR3 nucleotides read TGTGCCACCAGTGATTTTCCTATGGATGAGCAGTTCTTC. It translates to CATSDFPMDEQFF.

The V and J genes are TRBV11-2 and TRBJ1-3; 9 nucleotides agree with TRBD1. V lost 0 bases to trimming and J lost 1 base; unmatched junction nucleotides: 1. There are 16 residues in the CDR3. Per germline, CDR1 SGHAT and CDR2 FQNNGV. The CDR3 DNA is TGTGCCAGCAGCTTAGAGACAGGGGGTTCTGGAAACACCATATATTTT. This codes for CASSLETGGSGNTIYF.

The chain is built from TRBV28 and TRBJ2-3, with D possibly being TRBD2 (6 bases). The V end was cut by 1 base, the J end by 7 bases, with 15 bases between. Per germline, CDR1 MDHEN and CDR2 SYDVKM. The CDR3 contains 15 residues. DNA for the CDR3: TGTGCCAGCAGTTTATCCCTCCTCCTAGCGTATACGCAGTATTTT. Translation gives CASSLSLLLAYTQYF. Drawing the rest from reference TRBV28 and TRBJ2-3, the complete variable domain is DVKVTQSSRYLVKRTGEKVFLECVQDMDHENMFWYRQDPGLGLRLIYFSYDVKMKEKGDIPEGYSVSREKKERFSLILESASTNQTSMYLCASSLSLLLAYTQYFGPGTRLTVL.

V usage is TRBV28 and J usage is TRBJ1-2, with D perhaps TRBD1 (5 bases). Germline CDR1 reads MDHEN; CDR2 reads SYDVKM. Trimming left V 6 bases short and J 7 bases short, with 18 bases between. The CDR3 totals 14 residues. CDR3: CASRNQGLLGGYTF. DNA of the CDR3: TGTGCCAGCAGGAATCAGGGACTTCTGGGTGGCTACACCTTC.

V gene TRBV25-1 combines with J gene TRBJ2-5; no reliable D call. The V end was cut by 6 bases, the J end by 5 bases, with 13 bases between. Germline V gene lookup returns CDR1 MGHDK and CDR2 SYGVNS. This CDR3 is 13 amino acids long. In DNA form, the CDR3 reads TGTGCCAGCAGATACAGAGTGGTGGAGACCCAGTACTTC. It is translated as CASRYRVVETQYF.

The V gene is TRBV6-1, the J gene TRBJ2-7; a possible D gene is TRBD1 (6 bases). V lost 1 base, J lost 3 bases, and 13 bases lay in between. The CDR3 extends over 15 amino acids. The germline V gene encodes CDR1 MNHNS and CDR2 SASEGT. CDR3 DNA: TGTGCCAGCAGTGAAGTGTCAGGGGCTAGCTACGAGCAGTACTTC. Its translation: CASSEVSGASYEQYF.

The chain combines TRBV25-1 with TRBJ2-7; 9 bases are a match to TRBD1. CDR1 is MGHDK and CDR2 is SYGVNS in the germline V gene. The CDR3 extends over 15 amino acids. V lost 7 bases and J lost 1; bases outside the gene matches: 8. The CDR3 coding sequence is TGTGCCAGCACCCCCACCGGGACAGGGTCCTACGAGCAGTACTTC. This sequence encodes CASTPTGTGSYEQYF.

The rearrangement uses TRBV5-6 and TRBJ2-7, with 9 bases fitting TRBD1. This CDR3 contains 16 residues. Germline values: CDR1 SGHDT, CDR2 YYEEEE. The V gene end was trimmed by 0 bases and the J gene end by 5 bases; junction bases not matched to a gene: 9. For the CDR3, the DNA is TGTGCCAGCAGCTTGGGGGACGGGACAGGGTTTAACGAGCAGTACTTC. It is translated as CASSLGDGTGFNEQYF.

The chain links TRBV7-9 to TRBJ2-7; 10 bases fit TRBD1. V shed 2 bases, J shed 2 bases, and the junction held 3 bases outside the gene matches. The CDR3 length is 15 residues. The germline V gene has CDR1 SEHNR and CDR2 FQNEAQ (reference sequence). DNA of the CDR3: TGTGCCAGCAGCTTAAGGACAGGGGGGACCTACGAGCAGTACTTC. It encodes CASSLRTGGTYEQYF.

The rearrangement joins TRBV3-1 (or the pseudogene TRBV3-2) to TRBJ1-5; D remains unclear. This CDR3 has 14 amino acids. The V gene lost 2 bases and the J gene lost 0 bases, with 5 bases spanning the gap. Germline CDR1 and CDR2: LGHDT and YNNKEL (reference sequence). CDR3 DNA: TGTGCCAGCAGCCAAAGCCTTAGCAATCAGCCCCAGCATTTT. Its translation is CASSQSLSNQPQHF.

The chain recombines TRBV5-1 with TRBJ1-1; unclear D gene. V lost 3 bases, J lost 5 bases, and 17 bases lay in between. This CDR3 is 15 amino acids long. Germline loops: CDR1 SGHRS, CDR2 YFSETQ. The chain's CDR3 is CASSSLAGVDTEAFF. For the CDR3, the DNA is TGCGCCAGCAGCTCACTGGCCGGGGTTGATACTGAAGCTTTCTTT.

This clone was observed a single time. CDR3 coding DNA: TGTGCCAGCAGCTTTTCCCGGACAGGTGAGCAGTTCTTC. Protein product: CASSFSRTGEQFF. V is TRBV7-2 and J is TRBJ2-1; 7 bases map to TRBD1. Trimming cost V 3 bases and J 9 bases; bases outside gene matches: 5. This CDR3 is built from 13 residues. Per germline, CDR1 SGHTA and CDR2 FQGNSA.

This chain uses TRBV30 with TRBJ2-1; 12 bases are a match to TRBD2. Germline V gene data show CDR1 as GTSNPN and CDR2 as SVGIG (reference sequence). V lost 1 base to trimming and J lost 11 bases; unmatched junction nucleotides: 6. There are 14 residues in the CDR3. The CDR3 is CAWSGTSGIIKQFF. The CDR3 DNA sequence: TGTGCCTGGAGTGGGACTAGCGGGATTATAAAGCAGTTCTTC.

The chain has TRBV9 and TRBJ1-5; 11 bases agree with TRBD1. The ends lost 4 bases at V and 3 bases at J; junction bases unmatched: 15. Looked up from germline, CDR1 is SGDLS and CDR2 is YYNGEE. The CDR3 loop spans 19 amino acids. The CDR3 loop is CASSRPPDRGRGVNQPQHF. The CDR3 nucleotides are TGTGCCAGCAGCCGCCCCCCGGACAGGGGGCGGGGGGTCAATCAGCCCCAGCATTTT.

The chain is built from TRBV10-3 and TRBJ1-5; 10 bases are shared with TRBD1. Germline-derived CDR1 and CDR2 are ENHRY and SYGVKD. The V segment lost 2 bases and the J segment 2 bases; nucleotides outside the gene matches: 0. This CDR3 is 15 amino acids long. CDR3 region: CAISEGTGGNQPQHF. The CDR3 DNA reads TGTGCCATCAGTGAGGGGACAGGGGGCAATCAGCCCCAGCATTTT.

V and J are TRBV23-1 and TRBJ2-2; 7 bases are shared with TRBD1. TRBV23-1 is given ORF status, its function remaining uncertain. With 3 bases clipped from V and 5 bases from J, the junction kept 6 bases outside the gene matches. This CDR3 is built from 15 residues. The CDR3 region has the DNA TGCGCCAGCAGTCACCGGGACAGACCTACCGGGGAGCTGTTTTTT. Protein: CASSHRDRPTGELFF.

This clone was seen once. The chain couples TRBV11-3 to TRBJ1-1; D is uncertain. CDR1 is SGHNT, CDR2 YENEEA, per germline. The CDR3 runs to 14 residues. V dropped 0 bases and J dropped 3 bases, with 8 bases sitting between them. The CDR3 is CASSLDGGDTEAFF. Here the CDR3 DNA reads TGTGCCAGCAGCTTAGATGGCGGTGACACTGAAGCTTTCTTT.